The table lists the clone carrying this T cell receptor beta chain with a few counts. Its cognate antigen is unknown. One entry per CDR3 protein results from TCRdb running MiXCR on the reads. The sample yields fewer than 1,000,000 distinct CDR3 sequences, roughly 30% seen once. This sample stems from a study of T cell repertoires in cytomegalovirus infection. Study as a whole: Used in the study were CMV epitopes, some recently identified and HLA-C-restricted, others well-studied and HLA-B-restricted.

With 4 bases removed from V and 0 bases from J, the gap between germline ends came to 13 bases. The CDR3 totals 16 residues. Regarding the study as a whole: The ex vivo response was dominated by HLA-C-restricted CMV-specific TCR beta clonotypes.

The sample here was cultured CD8+ T cells from PBMCs, taken from culture after CMV antigen stimulation. The receptor was derived from a human donor in good health (CMV status not recorded). Some clones in this sample may be carry-over from other donors' samples. The rearrangement links TRBV12-3 or TRBV12-4 to TRBJ2-1, with D hard to call. This CDR3 reads CASSWSKRSSYNEQFF. The CDR3 DNA reads TGTGCCAGCAGTTGGTCGAAACGAAGCTCCTACAATGAGCAGTTCTTC.